A selection of T cell receptor beta chains follows, all from one sample in a study of human T cells and chemical hapten exposure. Via MiXCR, TCRdb re-called the RACE reads, giving one row per CDR3 protein. Found here are over 300,000 distinct CDR3 sequences, approximately 5.1% of them singletons; the top ten hold approximately 2.8%. The sample consisted of whole blood, taken in connection with sensitization to the hapten diphenylcyclopropenone (DPC). The receptors were sampled from a woman in her forties or fifties with alopecia areata. Some clones in this sample may be carry-over from other donors' samples. Both conserved end residues are part of each CDR3.

cdr3_length: 17
j_call: TRBJ2-3
v_call: TRBV9
cdr3_aa: CASSFSMAGGQPDTQYF

cdr3_length: 15
j_call: TRBJ2-1
v_call: TRBV4-1
cdr3_aa: CASSQVSPTLNEQFF

cdr3_length: 15
j_call: TRBJ1-3
v_call: TRBV4-1
cdr3_aa: CASSIQGDSGNTIYF

cdr3_length: 11
j_call: TRBJ2-3
v_call: TRBV30
cdr3_aa: CAWTEALQQYF

cdr3_length: 15
j_call: TRBJ1-1
v_call: TRBV5-4
cdr3_aa: CASSLQGTLNTEAFF

cdr3_length: 15
j_call: TRBJ2-1
v_call: TRBV7-2
cdr3_aa: CASSLAPLRDNEQFF

cdr3_length: 14
j_call: TRBJ2-1
v_call: TRBV7-2
cdr3_aa: CASSLARVADEQFF

cdr3_length: 17
j_call: TRBJ2-1
v_call: TRBV5-1
cdr3_aa: CASSLSRTSGTYNEQFF

cdr3_length: 14
j_call: TRBJ1-1
v_call: TRBV12-3/TRBV12-4
cdr3_aa: CASSLIQVGTEAFF

cdr3_length: 12
j_call: TRBJ2-1
v_call: TRBV7-9
cdr3_aa: CASSHLGNEQFF

cdr3_length: 13
j_call: TRBJ2-7
v_call: TRBV20-1
cdr3_aa: CSARLAVAGEQYF

cdr3_length: 15
j_call: TRBJ2-7
v_call: TRBV5-6
cdr3_aa: CASSLAPTRSDEQYF

cdr3_length: 15
j_call: TRBJ2-6
v_call: TRBV29-1
cdr3_aa: CSVIAGGLGANVLTF

cdr3_length: 14
j_call: TRBJ2-2
v_call: TRBV5-1
cdr3_aa: CASSPTSRAGELFF

cdr3_length: 14
j_call: TRBJ2-3
v_call: TRBV6-6
cdr3_aa: CASSSGHLTDTQYF

cdr3_length: 15
j_call: TRBJ1-6
v_call: TRBV2
cdr3_aa: CASSEAGRKNSPLHF